Sequencing of this T cell receptor beta chain was carried out in a study of T cells in Graves' hyperthyroidism and ophthalmopathy. Study-wide context: Sampling of peripheral blood happened at initial diagnosis, prior to any treatment. Findings of the study overall: In blood, most of the thyroid clonotypes expanded above 0.001 were also present.

V dropped 5 bases and J dropped 3; count of bases not matched to a gene: 7. Germline values: CDR1 ENHRY, CDR2 SYGVKD. This CDR3 region has 15 residues. RNA transcripts gave rise to amplified TCR beta CDR3 regions. The TCR CDR3 was amplified in a first-round RT-PCR using the HTBI primer set. Each CDR3 protein is one row after TCRdb ran MiXCR on the multiplex PCR reads. In the table there are about 600,000 distinct CDR3 sequences, 16% of which are singletons. Orbital computed tomography, thyroid ultrasound, serum thyroxine and TRAb, and clinical symptoms together informed the diagnoses. This clonotype was counted at least ten times. Antigen specificity is unknown.

The chain recombines TRBV10-3 with TRBJ2-7, with TRBD2 matching 10 bases. Sequenced material: blood. The clonotype comes from a woman between 40 and 55 years old with Graves' ophthalmopathy. DNA of the CDR3: TGTGCCATCAGTTCGAGTTCTAGCGGGAGCTACGAGCAGTACTTC. Residues: CAISSSSSGSYEQYF.